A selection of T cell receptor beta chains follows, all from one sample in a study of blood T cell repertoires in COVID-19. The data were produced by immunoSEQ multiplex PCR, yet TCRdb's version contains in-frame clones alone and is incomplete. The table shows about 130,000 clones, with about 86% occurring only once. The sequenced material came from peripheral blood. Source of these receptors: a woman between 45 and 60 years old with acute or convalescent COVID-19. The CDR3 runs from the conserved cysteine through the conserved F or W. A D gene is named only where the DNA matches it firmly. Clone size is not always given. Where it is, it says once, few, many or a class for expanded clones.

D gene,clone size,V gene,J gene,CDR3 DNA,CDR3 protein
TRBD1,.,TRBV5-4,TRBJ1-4,TGTGCCAGCAGCCCTTCGGGACAGCTGAATGAAAAACTGTTTTTT,CASSPSGQLNEKLFF
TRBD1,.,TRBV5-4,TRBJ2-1,TGTGCCAGCCACTTCCGAGGCGACAGGGTTATGAATGAGCAGTTCTTC,CASHFRGDRVMNEQFF
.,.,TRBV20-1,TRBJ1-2,TGCAGTGCTAGTCCCGTGAGCAATGGCTACACCTTC,CSASPVSNGYTF
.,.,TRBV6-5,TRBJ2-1,TGTGCCAGCAGTACCACCCCAGGGGGGAGTGAGCAGTTCTTC,CASSTTPGGSEQFF
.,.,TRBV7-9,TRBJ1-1,TGTGCCAGCAGCCCAGGGCAGGAGAACACTGAAGCTTTCTTT,CASSPGQENTEAFF
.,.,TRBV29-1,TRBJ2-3,TGCAGCGTTGATACAGGGACAGATACGCAGTATTTT,CSVDTGTDTQYF
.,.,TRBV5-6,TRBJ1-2,TGTGCCAGCAGCTTCGGGTCGGGTTTGGATGGCTACACCTTC,CASSFGSGLDGYTF
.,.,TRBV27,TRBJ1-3,TGTGCCAGCAGCCCCGACAGCTACTCTGGAAACACCATATATTTT,CASSPDSYSGNTIYF
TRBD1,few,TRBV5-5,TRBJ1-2,TGTGCCAGCAGCTTCCAGGGGGTCGGCTACACCTTC,CASSFQGVGYTF
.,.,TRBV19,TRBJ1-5,TGTGCCAGTAGTAGTCTAAATAGCAATCAGCCCCAGCATTTT,CASSSLNSNQPQHF
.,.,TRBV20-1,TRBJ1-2,TGCAGTGCTTCCCACAGAGATGGCTACACCTTC,CSASHRDGYTF